This is a list of T cell receptor beta chains from one sample in a study of T-cell memory formation after mild COVID-19. MiXCR was run by TCRdb on the 5' RACE reads, yielding one entry per CDR3 protein. The sample comprises some 49,000 distinct CDR3 sequences, about 28% of which are singletons, and around 45% rests with the top ten. The sequencing sample was made of PBMCs or a T cell subset sorted from them (not recorded which). All receptors derive from a man between 18 and 29 years old who had mild COVID-19 (a few samples of this study predate the infection). Cell type and time point are not known. Both conserved end residues are trimmed from each CDR3.

j_gene,v_gene,CDR3aa
TRBJ2-5,TRBV29-1,SVRHLQETQY
TRBJ1-1,TRBV5-1,ASSLVPNTEAF
TRBJ1-3,TRBV6-6,ASSQLSGNTIY
TRBJ2-1,TRBV15,ATSRGQGLWFGEQF
TRBJ2-3,TRBV13,ASSSPWAGGPPDTQY
TRBJ1-1,TRBV7-9,ASSLGVLGTEAF
TRBJ2-3,TRBV5-1,ASSLVQRGGADTQY
TRBJ2-7,TRBV7-2,ASSSGQGANEQY
TRBJ2-3,TRBV7-8,ASSLAVGGTLRTDTQY
TRBJ1-1,TRBV6-5,ASKPNGNTEAF
TRBJ2-1,TRBV7-9,ASSLWSGQGGEQF
TRBJ2-1,TRBV4-3,ASSQDPGGYNEQF
TRBJ2-7,TRBV4-2,ASSQAGTKQY
TRBJ1-5,TRBV20-1,SARDHRDLSQPQH
TRBJ2-1,TRBV4-1,ASSPLDQSSYNEQF
TRBJ2-3,TRBV7-2,ASSSPRDRGDTDTQY